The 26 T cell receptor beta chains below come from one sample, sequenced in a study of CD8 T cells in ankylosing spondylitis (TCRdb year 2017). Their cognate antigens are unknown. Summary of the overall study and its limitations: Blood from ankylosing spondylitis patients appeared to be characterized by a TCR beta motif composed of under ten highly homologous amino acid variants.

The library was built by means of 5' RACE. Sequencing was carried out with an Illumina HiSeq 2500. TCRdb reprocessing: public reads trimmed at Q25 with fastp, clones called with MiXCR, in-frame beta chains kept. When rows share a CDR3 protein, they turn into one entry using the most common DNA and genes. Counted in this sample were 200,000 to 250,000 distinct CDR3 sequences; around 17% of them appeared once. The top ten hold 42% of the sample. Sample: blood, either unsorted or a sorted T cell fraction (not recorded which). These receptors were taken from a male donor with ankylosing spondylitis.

In DNA form, the CDR3 reads TGTGCCAGCAGCTTAGGATCGGCAGGGCCTCCCCTGAACACCGGGGAGCTGTTTTTT. This sequence encodes CASSLGSAGPPLNTGELFF. This chain connects TRBV11-1 to TRBJ2-2, with D perhaps matching TRBD1 (5 bases). The V gene's germline CDR1 is SGHAT and CDR2 FQDESV (reference sequence). This CDR3 has 19 residues. Trimming cost V 1 base and J 1 base, with 19 bases left between them.

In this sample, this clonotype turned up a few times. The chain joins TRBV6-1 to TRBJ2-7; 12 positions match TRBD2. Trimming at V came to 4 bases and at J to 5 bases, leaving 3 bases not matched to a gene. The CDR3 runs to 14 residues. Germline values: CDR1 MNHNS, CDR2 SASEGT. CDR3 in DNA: TGTGCCAGCAGTGGACTAGCGGGGGCACACGAGCAGTACTTC. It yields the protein CASSGLAGAHEQYF.

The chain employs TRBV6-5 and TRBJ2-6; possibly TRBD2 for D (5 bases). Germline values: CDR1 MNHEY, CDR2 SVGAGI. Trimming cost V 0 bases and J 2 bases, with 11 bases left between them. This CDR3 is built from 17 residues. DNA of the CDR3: TGTGCCAGCAGTTACTCTACGGGGTGGGCTGGGGCCAACGTCCTGACTTTC. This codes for CASSYSTGWAGANVLTF.

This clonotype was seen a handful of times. In DNA form, the CDR3 reads TGTGCCAGCAGCTTAGACGGTGGGGACAGAATTAATGGCTACACCTTC. As protein: CASSLDGGDRINGYTF. The chain has TRBV7-9 and TRBJ1-2, with 7 nucleotides matching TRBD1. The CDR3 runs to 16 residues. The germline V gene has CDR1 SEHNR and CDR2 FQNEAQ (reference sequence). J lost 6 bases, V lost 1 base, and 11 bases had no gene match.

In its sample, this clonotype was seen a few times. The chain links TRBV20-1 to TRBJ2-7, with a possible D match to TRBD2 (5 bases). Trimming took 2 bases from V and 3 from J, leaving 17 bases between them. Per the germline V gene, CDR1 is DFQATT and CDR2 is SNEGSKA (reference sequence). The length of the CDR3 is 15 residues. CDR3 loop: CSARTNYYEGYEQYF. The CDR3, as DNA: TGCAGTGCTAGAACTAACTACTACGAGGGCTACGAGCAGTACTTC.

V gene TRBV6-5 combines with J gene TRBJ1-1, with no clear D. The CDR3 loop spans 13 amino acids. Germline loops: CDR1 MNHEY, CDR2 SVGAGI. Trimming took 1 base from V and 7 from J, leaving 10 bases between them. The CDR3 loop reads CASSYYVHSEAFF. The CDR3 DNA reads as TGTGCCAGCAGTTACTATGTGCACAGTGAAGCTTTCTTT.

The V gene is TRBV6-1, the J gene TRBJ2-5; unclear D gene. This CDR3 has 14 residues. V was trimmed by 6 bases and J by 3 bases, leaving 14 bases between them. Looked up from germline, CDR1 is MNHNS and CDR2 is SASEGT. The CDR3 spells CASRRADTKETQYF. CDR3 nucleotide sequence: TGTGCCAGCAGACGGGCCGACACTAAAGAGACCCAGTACTTC.

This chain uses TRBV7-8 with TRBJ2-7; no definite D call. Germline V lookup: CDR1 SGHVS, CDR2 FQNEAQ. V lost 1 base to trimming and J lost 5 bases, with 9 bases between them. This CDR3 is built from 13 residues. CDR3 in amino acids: CASSLGYGNEQYF. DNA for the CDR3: TGTGCCAGCAGCTTAGGGTACGGAAACGAGCAGTACTTC.

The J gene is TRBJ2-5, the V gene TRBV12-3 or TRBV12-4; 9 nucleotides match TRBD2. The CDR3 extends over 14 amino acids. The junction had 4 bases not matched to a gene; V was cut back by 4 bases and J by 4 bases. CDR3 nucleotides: TGTGCCAGCAGTTCTAGCGGGATATCAGAGACCCAGTACTTC. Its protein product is CASSSSGISETQYF.

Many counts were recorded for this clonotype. The CDR3 sequence: CASSWGPGGTNTEAFF. Here the CDR3 DNA reads TGTGCCAGCAGCTGGGGCCCAGGGGGCACGAACACTGAAGCTTTCTTT. This sequence joins TRBV12-3 or TRBV12-4 and TRBJ1-1; 8 bases fit TRBD1. With 6 bases clipped from V and 1 base from J, the junction kept 10 bases outside the gene matches. The CDR3 has 16 amino acids.

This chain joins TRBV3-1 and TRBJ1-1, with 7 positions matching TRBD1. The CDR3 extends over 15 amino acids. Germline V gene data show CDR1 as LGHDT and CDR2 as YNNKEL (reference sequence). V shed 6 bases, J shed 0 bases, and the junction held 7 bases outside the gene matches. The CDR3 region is CASRRTGDMNTEAFF. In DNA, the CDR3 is TGTGCCAGCAGAAGGACAGGTGACATGAACACTGAAGCTTTCTTT. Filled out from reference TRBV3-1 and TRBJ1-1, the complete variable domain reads DTAVSQTPKYLVTQMGNDKSIKCEQNLGHDTMYWYKQDSKKFLKIMFSYNNKELIINETVPNRFSPKSPDKAHLNLHINSLELGDSAVYFCASRRTGDMNTEAFFGQGTRLTVV.

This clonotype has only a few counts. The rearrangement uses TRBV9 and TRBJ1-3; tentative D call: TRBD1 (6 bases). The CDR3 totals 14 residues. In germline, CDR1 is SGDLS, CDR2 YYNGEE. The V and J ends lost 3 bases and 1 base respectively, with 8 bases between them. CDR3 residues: CASSATGSGNTIYF. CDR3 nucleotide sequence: TGTGCCAGCAGCGCAACAGGGTCTGGAAACACCATATATTTT.

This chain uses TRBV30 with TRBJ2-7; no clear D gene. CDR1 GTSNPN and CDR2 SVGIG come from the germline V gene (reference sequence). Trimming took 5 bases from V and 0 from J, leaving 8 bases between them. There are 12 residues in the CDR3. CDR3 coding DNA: TGTGCCTGGGTCAGGAGCTCCTACGAGCAGTACTTC. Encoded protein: CAWVRSSYEQYF.

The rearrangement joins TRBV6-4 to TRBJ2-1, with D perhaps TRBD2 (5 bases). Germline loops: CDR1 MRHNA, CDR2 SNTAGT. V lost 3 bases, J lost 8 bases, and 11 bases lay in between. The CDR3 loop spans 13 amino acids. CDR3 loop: CASSEDGNHEQFF. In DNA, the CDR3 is TGTGCCAGCAGTGAGGACGGGAACCATGAGCAGTTCTTC.

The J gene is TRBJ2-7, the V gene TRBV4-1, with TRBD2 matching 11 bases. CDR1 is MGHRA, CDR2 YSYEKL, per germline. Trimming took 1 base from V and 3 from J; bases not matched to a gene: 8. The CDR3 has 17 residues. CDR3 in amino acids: CASSQGLAGGTNYEQYF. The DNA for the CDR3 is TGCGCCAGCAGCCAAGGGCTAGCGGGAGGCACCAACTACGAGCAGTACTTC.

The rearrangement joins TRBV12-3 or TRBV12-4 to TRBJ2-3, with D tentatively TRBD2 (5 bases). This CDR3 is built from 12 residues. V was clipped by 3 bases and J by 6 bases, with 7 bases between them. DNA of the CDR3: TGTGCCAGCAGTTTGGGAGTTGATACGCAGTATTTT. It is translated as CASSLGVDTQYF.

The CDR3 sequence: CASSYRGLRAGELFF. The DNA of the CDR3 is TGTGCCAGCAGTTACAGGGGGCTTAGGGCCGGGGAGCTGTTTTTT. The J gene is TRBJ2-2, the V gene TRBV28; 9 positions agree with TRBD1. The CDR3 runs 15 residues. J lost 6 bases, V lost 4 bases, and 6 bases had no gene match. Looked up from germline, CDR1 is MDHEN and CDR2 is SYDVKM.

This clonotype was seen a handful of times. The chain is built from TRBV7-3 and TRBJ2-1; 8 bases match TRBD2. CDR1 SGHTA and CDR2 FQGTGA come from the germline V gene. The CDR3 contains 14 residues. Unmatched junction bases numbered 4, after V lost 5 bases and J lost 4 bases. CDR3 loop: CASSDAGGYNEQFF. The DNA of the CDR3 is TGTGCCAGCAGCGATGCGGGAGGTTACAATGAGCAGTTCTTC. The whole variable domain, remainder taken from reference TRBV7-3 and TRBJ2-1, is GAGVSQTPSNKVTEKGKYVELRCDPISGHTALYWYRQSLGQGPEFLIYFQGTGAADDSGLPNDRFFAVRPEGSVSTLKIQRTERGDSAVYLCASSDAGGYNEQFFGPGTRLTVL.

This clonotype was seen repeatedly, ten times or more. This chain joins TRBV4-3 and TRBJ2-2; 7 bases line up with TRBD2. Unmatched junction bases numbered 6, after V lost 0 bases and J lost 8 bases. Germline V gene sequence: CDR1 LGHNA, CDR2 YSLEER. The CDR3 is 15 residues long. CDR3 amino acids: CASSQDSGGRGELFF. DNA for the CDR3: TGCGCCAGCAGCCAAGATTCTGGCGGGAGAGGGGAGCTGTTTTTT.

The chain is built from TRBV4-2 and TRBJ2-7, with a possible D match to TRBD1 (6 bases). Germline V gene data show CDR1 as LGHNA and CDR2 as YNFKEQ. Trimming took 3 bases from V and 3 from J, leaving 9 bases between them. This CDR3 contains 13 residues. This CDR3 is CASSHAGDYEQYF. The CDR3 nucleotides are TGTGCCAGCAGCCATGCAGGGGACTACGAGCAGTACTTC.

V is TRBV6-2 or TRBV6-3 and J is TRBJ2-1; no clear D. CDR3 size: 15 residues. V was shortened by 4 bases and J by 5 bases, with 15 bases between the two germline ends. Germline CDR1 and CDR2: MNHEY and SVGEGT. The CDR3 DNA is TGTGCCAGCAGTTCCCCCTCGTCTAACCACAATGAGCAGTTCTTC. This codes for CASSSPSSNHNEQFF.

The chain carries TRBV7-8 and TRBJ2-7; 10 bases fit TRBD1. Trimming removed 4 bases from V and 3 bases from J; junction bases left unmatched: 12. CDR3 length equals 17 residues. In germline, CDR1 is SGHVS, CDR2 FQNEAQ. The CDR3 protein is CASSYHGGQGIGYEQYF. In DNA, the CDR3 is TGTGCCAGCAGCTACCACGGGGGACAGGGGATTGGCTACGAGCAGTACTTC. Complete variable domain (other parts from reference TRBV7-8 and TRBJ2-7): GAGVSQSPRYKVAKRGQDVALRCDPISGHVSLFWYQQALGQGPEFLTYFQNEAQLDKSGLPSDRFFAERPEGSVSTLKIQRTQQEDSAVYLCASSYHGGQGIGYEQYFGPGTRLTVT.

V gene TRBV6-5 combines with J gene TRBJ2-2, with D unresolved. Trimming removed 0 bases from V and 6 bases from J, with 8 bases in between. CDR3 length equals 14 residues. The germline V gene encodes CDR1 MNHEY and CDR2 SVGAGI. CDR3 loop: CASSYSKGPGELFF. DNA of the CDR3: TGTGCCAGCAGTTACTCGAAGGGTCCCGGGGAGCTGTTTTTT.

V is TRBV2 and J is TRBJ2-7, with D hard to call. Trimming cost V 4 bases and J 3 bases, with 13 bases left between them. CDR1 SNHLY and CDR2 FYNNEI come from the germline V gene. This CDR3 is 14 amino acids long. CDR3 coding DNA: TGTGCCAGCAGTGTTCAGCAAACCTACTACGAGCAGTACTTC. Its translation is CASSVQQTYYEQYF. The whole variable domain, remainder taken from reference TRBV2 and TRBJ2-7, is EPEVTQTPSHQVTQMGQEVILRCVPISNHLYFYWYRQILGQKVEFLVSFYNNEISEKSEIFDDQFSVERPDGSNFTLKIRSTKLEDSAMYFCASSVQQTYYEQYFGPGTRLTVT.

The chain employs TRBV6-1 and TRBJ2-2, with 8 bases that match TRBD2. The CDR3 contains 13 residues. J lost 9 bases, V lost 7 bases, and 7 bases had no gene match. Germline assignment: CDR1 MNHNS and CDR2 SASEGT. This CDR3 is CASKEAGARELFF. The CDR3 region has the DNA TGTGCCAGCAAGGAAGCGGGGGCCAGGGAGCTGTTTTTT.

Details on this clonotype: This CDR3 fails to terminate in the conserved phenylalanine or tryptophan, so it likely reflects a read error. Here the CDR3 reads CASSLEGLAYEQYL. CDR3 DNA sequence: TGTGCCAGCAGCTTAGAGGGTCTGGCCTACGAGCAGTACCTC. This rearrangement joins TRBV7-9 to TRBJ2-7; D not certain. Looked up from germline, CDR1 is SEHNR and CDR2 is FQNEAQ (reference sequence). V dropped 1 base and J dropped 2 bases, with 9 bases sitting between them. The CDR3 has 14 residues.